This T cell receptor beta chain stems from a study of tumor and adjacent non-tumor tissue in lung cancer. Broader study findings: Tumor TCR diversity, when higher, was linked to shorter survival. Normal lung showed higher cumulative top 100 clone frequency than tumor. Compared with tumor, normal lung showed significantly lower TCR diversity.

This clonotype is a singleton in its sample. Its antigen is currently unknown. Three rounds of nested PCR, following a modified ARM-PCR protocol, produced the TCRbeta library. One entry per CDR3 protein results from TCRdb running MiXCR on the multiplex PCR reads. The sample comprises about 90,000 distinct CDR3 sequences, around 59% of which are singletons, and 15% rests with the top ten. RNA was extracted from bulk tissue without any cell sorting. The J segment lost 5 bases and the V segment lost 10 bases, leaving 14 bases of the junction unmatched. CDR1 and CDR2 from the germline V gene are MNHEY and SVGAGI. This CDR3 is built from 17 residues.

This sequence was found in a man aged 65 to 79 with non-small cell lung cancer. The material sequenced was lung tumor tissue. The rearrangement links TRBV6-5 to TRBJ1-4, with 12 bases lining up with TRBD1. CDR3 DNA: TGTGCCATCTTACCGGGACAGGGGGCGTTCGACAATGAAAAACTGTTTTTT. Its translation is CAILPGQGAFDNEKLFF.